This entry concerns a single T cell receptor (beta chain). What it recognizes is unknown. The data were obtained in a study of blood T cells in healthy people across ages. Study conclusions and caveats: Per million T cells, TCR beta diversity dropped roughly linearly as age increased.

It was with a sample-barcoded 5' primer and a J-beta primer mix that a second PCR of roughly 7 to 12 cycles was run. TCRdb itself ran the 5' RACE reads through MiXCR, one entry per CDR3 protein. The sample contains fewer than 2,000,000 distinct CDR3 sequences, almost 35% of which appear only once. V was cut by 5 bases and J by 2 bases, with 19 bases left in between. Germline CDR1 is SEHNR and CDR2 is FQNEAQ (reference sequence). The CDR3 consists of 16 residues. This sequence was found in a woman aged 25 to 39 in good health. The sequenced sample consisted of blood. The V gene is TRBV7-9, the J gene TRBJ2-7; D remains ambiguous. CDR3 in amino acids: CASSPRGGLVPYEQYF. For the CDR3, the DNA is TGTGCCAGCAGCCCAAGAGGTGGGCTAGTCCCCTACGAGCAGTACTTC.